Following are 6 T cell receptor beta chains from one sample sequenced in a study of blood T cells in healthy people across ages. For the second PCR, which ran for roughly 6 to 12 cycles, a sample-barcoded 5' primer and a J-beta primer mix were used. TCRdb used MiXCR to reprocess the 5' RACE reads, holding one entry per CDR3 protein. Of a few hundred thousand distinct CDR3 sequences in the sample, 45% to 65% are singletons; the top ten hold under 60%. Sequencing was done on a sample of blood. The receptor set was obtained from a man aged 60 to 69 in good health.

With respect to this clonotype: A much larger clone lies one base from this, so it may be a read error. The rearrangement links TRBV21-1 to TRBJ1-1; the table assigns TRBD1, which was not confirmed against the DNA. TRBV21-1 is termed a pseudogene. CDR3 length: 18 residues. The CDR3 DNA follows: TGTGCCAGCAGCAAAACTTTCGACAGGGGGCATGGGAACCCTGAAGCTTTCTTT. Translation: CASSKTFDRGHGNPEAFF.

Here the CDR3 DNA reads TGTGCCAGCAGTGAAAAGTGGGTTTTCACAGATACGCAGTATTTT. This codes for CASSEKWVFTDTQYF. J is TRBJ2-3 and V is TRBV25-1, with D unresolved. Trimming shortened V by 2 bases and J by 2 bases, and 11 bases separated the two germline ends. Germline V CDR1 and CDR2: MGHDK, SYGVNS. This CDR3 has 15 residues.

The J gene is TRBJ2-7, the V gene TRBV3-1, with D maybe TRBD1 (6 bases). The CDR3 has 14 residues. Germline V lookup: CDR1 LGHDT, CDR2 YNNKEL (reference sequence). Between the trimmed V and J ends, which lost 4 bases and 3 bases, there was a span of 13 bases. CDR3 in amino acids: CASSPQGIGYEQYF. DNA of the CDR3: TGTGCCAGCAGCCCACAGGGAATCGGCTACGAGCAGTACTTC.

This clonotype was observed many times. J is TRBJ2-5 and V is TRBV7-2; D gene ambiguous. Between the trimmed V and J ends, which lost 6 bases and 0 bases, there was a span of 11 bases. The germline V gene encodes CDR1 SGHTA and CDR2 FQGNSA. The CDR3 length is 14 residues. CDR3 in amino acids: CASRSPGYQETQYF. DNA of the CDR3: TGTGCCAGCAGGAGCCCAGGATACCAAGAGACCCAGTACTTC.

This clonotype was observed a single time. V usage is TRBV20-1 and J usage is TRBJ2-5, with D possibly being TRBD2 (5 bases). The CDR3 covers 16 residues. Looked up from germline, CDR1 is DFQATT and CDR2 is SNEGSKA (reference sequence). Trimming removed 0 bases from V and 3 bases from J, with 17 bases in between. CDR3 sequence: CSARDRGRADKETQYF. CDR3 coding DNA: TGCAGTGCTAGAGATCGGGGAAGGGCCGATAAAGAGACCCAGTACTTC.

This clonotype was observed a single time. V gene TRBV5-1 combines with J gene TRBJ2-5; D assignment may be TRBD1 or TRBD2 (6 bases each). The CDR3 sequence is 14 residues long. Germline CDR1 SGHRS, CDR2 YFSETQ. The V end was cut by 5 bases, the J end by 11 bases, with 22 bases between. This chain's CDR3 is CASSTGERDNEQYF. The DNA for the CDR3 is TGCGCCAGCAGTACGGGGGAAAGGGACAATGAGCAGTACTTC.